This paragraph covers one TCR beta chain sequence. This receptor's antigen is unknown. No quality values exist for individual bases; no much larger clone is one base distant. Participants in the prospective study were enrolled through a virtual design, were aged roughly 18 to 90 years, and lived in 24 United States geographic areas. To assign participants to cohorts, the prospective study relied on clinical history that participants themselves reported in a screening survey and a study questionnaire. Exposed participants were defined as having been in contact with someone with a PCR-confirmed or clinician-diagnosed COVID-19 case within 2 weeks of study entry. In the prospective study, mobile phlebotomists collected whole blood, serum and a nasopharyngeal or oropharyngeal swab from each participant. Prospective study participants could optionally give additional blood draws and questionnaires over a 2-month period. Prospective study blood samples were shipped either frozen or at room temperature before DNA extraction.

These data belong to a study of blood T cell repertoires in COVID-19 (TCRdb year 2020). About the full investigation: The collaborator samples originated in the United States, Italy and Spain and spanned the acute and convalescent phases of COVID-19. The prospective study material was composed of cDNA or gDNA derived from T cells, B-cell-depleted T cells, or PBMCs. Subjects who had been exposed to COVID-19, were actively infected with it, or had recovered from it provided the deeply sampled blood TCRbeta repertoires that made up the dataset. The repertoires were made available in a free public database intended to serve as a resource for research on the immune response to SARS-CoV-2. Samples came from the ongoing ImmuneRACE study (first 160 participants) plus 1,254 subjects from 6 global collaborators. Nearly every sample came with metadata listing a de-identified subject ID, COVID-19 status, age in years and sex. HLA class I and class II types, where available, came from metadata supplied by the sample provider rather than from assay-based typing.

The CDR3 goes from the cysteine to the phenylalanine over 15 residues. The sequence is cut down to CDR3 DNA, 45 bases in frame from base 1. Via the germline V gene, CDR1 is KGHDR and CDR2 SFDVKD. V loses 4 bases at its end and J loses 1 base; junction bases beyond the gene matches: 1. The immunoSEQ Assay, a bias-controlled multiplex PCR, was used to amplify TCRbeta CDR3 regions from genomic DNA. The authors' pipeline ran thus. Nucleated cell counts per sample were estimated from amplification of reference gene primers within the assay. To quantify the absolute abundance of each unique TCRbeta CDR3 rearrangement, sequence reads were collapsed and filtered. For each sample, productive Simpson clonality was calculated as the square root of Simpson's diversity index over productive rearrangements. Drawn from immuneACCESS, this table holds only the in-frame rearrangements with V and J called that TCRdb kept. Clones are partly lost; checked studies trace under half to an unresolved V gene and leave the rest unexplained. That table is the source of V, J and clone size, and D and trimming were worked out from the DNA. Across this sample there are 250,000 or so clones, with 80% to 90% seen only once. The ten largest clones represent approximately 3.7% of the sample.

Beyond this particular receptor, the publication reports: The amount of clinical and demographic metadata varied by source and participant and was provided uncurated.

Sequencing was performed on PBMCs or T cells enriched from blood (not recorded which). This clonotype was obtained from a woman aged 25 to 39 who had been exposed to COVID-19. The rearranged segments are TRBV24-1 and TRBJ2-5; 11 of the junction bases match TRBD2. The sequenced DNA: TGTGCCACCAGTGAGGGGACTAGCGGCCAAGAGACCCAGTACTTC. The resulting protein is CATSEGTSGQETQYF.